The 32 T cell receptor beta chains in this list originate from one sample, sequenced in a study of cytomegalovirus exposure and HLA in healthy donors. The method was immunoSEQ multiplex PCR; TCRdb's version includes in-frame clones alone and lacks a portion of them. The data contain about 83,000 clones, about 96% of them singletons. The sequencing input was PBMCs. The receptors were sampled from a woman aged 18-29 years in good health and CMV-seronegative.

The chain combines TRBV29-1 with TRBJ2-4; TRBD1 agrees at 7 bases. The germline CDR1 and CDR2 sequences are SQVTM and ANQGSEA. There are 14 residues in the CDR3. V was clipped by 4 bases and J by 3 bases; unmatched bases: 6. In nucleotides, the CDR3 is TGCAGCGTTGTACAGGGGTTGGTCAAAAACATTCAGTACTTC. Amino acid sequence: CSVVQGLVKNIQYF.

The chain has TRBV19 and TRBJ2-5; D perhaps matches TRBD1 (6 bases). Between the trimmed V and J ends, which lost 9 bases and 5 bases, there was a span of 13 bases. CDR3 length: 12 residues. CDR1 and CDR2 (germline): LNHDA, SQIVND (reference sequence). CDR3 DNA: TGTGCCAGCAGGGGTTGGGGGGAGACCCAGTACTTC. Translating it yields CASRGWGETQYF. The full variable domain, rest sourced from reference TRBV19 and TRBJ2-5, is DGGITQSPKYLFRKEGQNVTLSCEQNLNHDAMYWYRQDPGQGLRLIYYSQIVNDFQKGDIAEGYSVSREKKESFPLTVTSAQKNPTAFYLCASRGWGETQYFGPGTRLLVL.

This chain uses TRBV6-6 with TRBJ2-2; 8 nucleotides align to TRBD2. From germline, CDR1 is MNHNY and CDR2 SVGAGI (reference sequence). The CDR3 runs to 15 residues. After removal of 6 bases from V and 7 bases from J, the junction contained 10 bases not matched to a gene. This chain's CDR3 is CASRGTREGFGELFF. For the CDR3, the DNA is TGTGCCAGCAGAGGAACTCGGGAGGGCTTCGGGGAGCTGTTTTTT.

The CDR3 here is CASRSTGKNEQFF. As DNA, the CDR3 is TGTGCCAGCAGGTCGACAGGGAAAAATGAGCAGTTCTTC. This chain joins TRBV11-3 and TRBJ2-1, with 7 bases matching TRBD1. The CDR3 covers 13 residues. J was trimmed by 7 bases and V by 6 bases; bases with no gene match: 6. Germline CDR1 and CDR2: SGHNT and YENEEA.

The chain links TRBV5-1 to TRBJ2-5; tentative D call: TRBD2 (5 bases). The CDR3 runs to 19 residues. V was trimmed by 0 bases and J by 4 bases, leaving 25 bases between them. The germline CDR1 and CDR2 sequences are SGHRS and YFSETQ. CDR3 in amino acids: CASSLGVGQRVPRGETQYF. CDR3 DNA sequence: TGCGCCAGCAGCTTGGGGGTCGGGCAAAGGGTCCCCCGGGGAGAGACCCAGTACTTC.

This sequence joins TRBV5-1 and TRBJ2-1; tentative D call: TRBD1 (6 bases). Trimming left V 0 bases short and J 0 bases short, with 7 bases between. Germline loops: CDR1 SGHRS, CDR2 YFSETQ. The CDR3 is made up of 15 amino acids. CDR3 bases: TGCGCCAGCAGCTTGGGGACAGTCTCCTACAATGAGCAGTTCTTC. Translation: CASSLGTVSYNEQFF.

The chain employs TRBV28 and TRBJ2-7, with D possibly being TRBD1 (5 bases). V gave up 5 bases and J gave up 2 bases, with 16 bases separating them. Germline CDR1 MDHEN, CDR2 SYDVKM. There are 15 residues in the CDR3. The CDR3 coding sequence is TGTGCCAGCAGTGGGGCGCAAAGGAGTGCCTACGAGCAGTACTTC. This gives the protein CASSGAQRSAYEQYF.

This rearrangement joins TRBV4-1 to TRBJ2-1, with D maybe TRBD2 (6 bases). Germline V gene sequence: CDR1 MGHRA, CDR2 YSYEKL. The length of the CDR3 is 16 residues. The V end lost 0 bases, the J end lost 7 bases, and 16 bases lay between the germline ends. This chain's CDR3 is CASSQDREPRPNEQFF. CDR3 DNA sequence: TGCGCCAGCAGCCAAGATCGGGAGCCTAGGCCTAATGAGCAGTTCTTC.

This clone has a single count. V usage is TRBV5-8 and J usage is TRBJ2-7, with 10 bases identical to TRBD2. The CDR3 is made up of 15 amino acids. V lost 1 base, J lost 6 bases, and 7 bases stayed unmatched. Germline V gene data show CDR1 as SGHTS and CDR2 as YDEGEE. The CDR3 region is CASSLRLAGEGEQYF. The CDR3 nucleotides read TGTGCCAGCAGCTTGAGGCTAGCGGGAGAAGGCGAGCAGTACTTC.

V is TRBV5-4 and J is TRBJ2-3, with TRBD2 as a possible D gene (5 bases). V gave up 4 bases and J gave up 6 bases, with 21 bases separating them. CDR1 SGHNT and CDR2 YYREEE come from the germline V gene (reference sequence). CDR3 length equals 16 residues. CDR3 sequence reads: CASSLGGGWASDTQYF. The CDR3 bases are TGTGCCAGCAGCCTAGGAGGAGGATGGGCCTCGGATACGCAGTATTTT.

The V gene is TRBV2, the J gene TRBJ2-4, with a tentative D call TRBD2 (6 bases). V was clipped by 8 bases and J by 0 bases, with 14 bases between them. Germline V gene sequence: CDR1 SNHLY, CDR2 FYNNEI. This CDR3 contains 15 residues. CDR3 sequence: CASQGLLLAKNIQYF. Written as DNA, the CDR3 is TGTGCCAGCCAGGGACTGCTTCTAGCCAAAAACATTCAGTACTTC.

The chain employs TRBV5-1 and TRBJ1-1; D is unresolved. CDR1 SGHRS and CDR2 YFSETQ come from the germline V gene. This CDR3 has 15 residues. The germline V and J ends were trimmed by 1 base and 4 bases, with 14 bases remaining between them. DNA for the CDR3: TGCGCCAGCAGCTTGTTAATACGGGGAGTCACTGAAGCTTTCTTT. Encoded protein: CASSLLIRGVTEAFF.

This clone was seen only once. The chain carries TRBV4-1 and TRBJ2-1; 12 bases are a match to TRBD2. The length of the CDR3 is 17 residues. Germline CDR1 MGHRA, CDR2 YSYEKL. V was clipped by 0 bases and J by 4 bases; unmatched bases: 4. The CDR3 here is CASSQETSGRMYNEQFF. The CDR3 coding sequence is TGCGCCAGCAGCCAAGAAACTAGCGGGAGGATGTACAATGAGCAGTTCTTC.

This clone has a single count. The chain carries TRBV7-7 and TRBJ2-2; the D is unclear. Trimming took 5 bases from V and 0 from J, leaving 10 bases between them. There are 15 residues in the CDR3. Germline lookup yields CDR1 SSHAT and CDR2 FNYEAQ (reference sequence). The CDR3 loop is CASSLSVTNTGELFF. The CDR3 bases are TGTGCCAGCAGCCTCAGCGTCACGAACACCGGGGAGCTGTTTTTT.

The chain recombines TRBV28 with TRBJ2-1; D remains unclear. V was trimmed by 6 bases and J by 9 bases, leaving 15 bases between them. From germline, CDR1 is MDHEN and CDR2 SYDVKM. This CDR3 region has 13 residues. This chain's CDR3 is CASSHLPIIEQFF. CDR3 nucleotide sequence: TGTGCCAGCAGCCACCTTCCTATTATTGAGCAGTTCTTC.

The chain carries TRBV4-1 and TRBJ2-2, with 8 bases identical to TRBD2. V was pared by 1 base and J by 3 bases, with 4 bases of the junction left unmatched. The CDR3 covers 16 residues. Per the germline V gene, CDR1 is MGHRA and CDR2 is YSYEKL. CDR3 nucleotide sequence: TGCGCCAGCAGCCAAGTGGCGCGGGAGGACACCGGGGAGCTGTTTTTT. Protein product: CASSQVAREDTGELFF.

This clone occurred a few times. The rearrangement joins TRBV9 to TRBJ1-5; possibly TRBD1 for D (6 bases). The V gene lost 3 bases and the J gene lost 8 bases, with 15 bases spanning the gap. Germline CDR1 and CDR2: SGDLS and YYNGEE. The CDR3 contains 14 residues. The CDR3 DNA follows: TGTGCCAGCAGCGCGACAGGTGCGGAGGAGCCCCAGCATTTT. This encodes CASSATGAEEPQHF.

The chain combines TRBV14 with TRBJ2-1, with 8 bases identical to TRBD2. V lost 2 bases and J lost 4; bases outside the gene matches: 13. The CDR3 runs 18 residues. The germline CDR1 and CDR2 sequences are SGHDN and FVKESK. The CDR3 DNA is TGTGCCAGCAGCCAACTTCAAGTTTCACTAGCGGCTTACAATGAGCAGTTCTTC. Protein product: CASSQLQVSLAAYNEQFF. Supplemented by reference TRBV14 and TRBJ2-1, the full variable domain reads EAGVTQFPSHSVIEKGQTVTLRCDPISGHDNLYWYRRVMGKEIKFLLHFVKESKQDESGMPNNRFLAERTGGTYSTLKVQPAELEDSGVYFCASSQLQVSLAAYNEQFFGPGTRLTVL.

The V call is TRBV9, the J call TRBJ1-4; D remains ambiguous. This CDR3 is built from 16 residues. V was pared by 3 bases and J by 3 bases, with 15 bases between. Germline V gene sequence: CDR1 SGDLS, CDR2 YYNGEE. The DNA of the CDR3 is TGTGCCAGCAGCGCCCTTGCGGTGACGGCTAATGAAAAACTGTTTTTT. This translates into CASSALAVTANEKLFF.

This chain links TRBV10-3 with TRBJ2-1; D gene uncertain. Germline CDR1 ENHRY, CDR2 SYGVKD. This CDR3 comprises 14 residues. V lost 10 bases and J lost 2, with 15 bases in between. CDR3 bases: TGTGCCACCGCTCAAGCGACCACCTACAATGAGCAGTTCTTC. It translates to CATAQATTYNEQFF.

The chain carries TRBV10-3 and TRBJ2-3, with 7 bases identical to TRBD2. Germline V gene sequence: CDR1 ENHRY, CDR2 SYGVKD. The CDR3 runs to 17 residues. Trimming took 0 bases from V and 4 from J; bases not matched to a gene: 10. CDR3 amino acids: CAISESSLGRAPDTQYF. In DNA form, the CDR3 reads TGTGCCATCAGTGAGTCGAGTCTAGGGAGGGCACCAGATACGCAGTATTTT.

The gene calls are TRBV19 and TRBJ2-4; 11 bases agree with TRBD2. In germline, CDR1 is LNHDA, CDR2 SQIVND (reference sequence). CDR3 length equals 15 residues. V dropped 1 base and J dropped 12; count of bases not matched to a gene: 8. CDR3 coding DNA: TGTGCCAGTAGTATAGTCACTAGCGGGAGCCTTAATCAGTACTTC. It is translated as CASSIVTSGSLNQYF. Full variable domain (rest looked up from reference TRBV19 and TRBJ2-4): DGGITQSPKYLFRKEGQNVTLSCEQNLNHDAMYWYRQDPGQGLRLIYYSQIVNDFQKGDIAEGYSVSREKKESFPLTVTSAQKNPTAFYLCASSIVTSGSLNQYFGAGTRLSVL.

The CDR3 coding sequence is TGTGCCAGCAGCTTGGGGACTAGCGGGAGGAATGAGCAGTTCTTC. This gives the protein CASSLGTSGRNEQFF. The chain has TRBV5-6 and TRBJ2-1, with 14 bases matching TRBD2. With V trimmed by 0 bases and J by 7 bases, 0 bases remained unmatched. The V gene's germline CDR1 is SGHDT and CDR2 YYEEEE. CDR3 length: 15 amino acids.

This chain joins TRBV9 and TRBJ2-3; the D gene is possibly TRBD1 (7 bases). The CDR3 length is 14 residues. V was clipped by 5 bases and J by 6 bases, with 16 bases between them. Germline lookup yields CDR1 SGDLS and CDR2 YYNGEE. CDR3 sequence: CASRTTGAGDTQYF. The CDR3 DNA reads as TGTGCCAGCAGGACTACAGGGGCGGGGGATACGCAGTATTTT.

The DNA for the CDR3 is TGTGCCAGCACCAACCTTGACAGGGACACTGAAGCTTTCTTT. It is translated as CASTNLDRDTEAFF. The rearrangement uses TRBV21-1 and TRBJ1-1; the table names TRBD1, a call not compared with the DNA. TRBV21-1 counts as a pseudogene. CDR3 length equals 14 residues.

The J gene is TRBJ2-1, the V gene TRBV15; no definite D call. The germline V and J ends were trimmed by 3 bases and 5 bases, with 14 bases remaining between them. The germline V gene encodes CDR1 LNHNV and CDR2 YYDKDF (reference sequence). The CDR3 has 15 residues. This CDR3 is CATSRGREIHNEQFF. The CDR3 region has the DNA TGTGCCACCAGCAGGGGCAGAGAAATTCACAATGAGCAGTTCTTC. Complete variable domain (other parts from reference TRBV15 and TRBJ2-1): DAMVIQNPRYQVTQFGKPVTLSCSQTLNHNVMYWYQQKSSQAPKLLFHYYDKDFNNEADTPDNFQSRRPNTSFCFLDIRSPGLGDTAMYLCATSRGREIHNEQFFGPGTRLTVL.

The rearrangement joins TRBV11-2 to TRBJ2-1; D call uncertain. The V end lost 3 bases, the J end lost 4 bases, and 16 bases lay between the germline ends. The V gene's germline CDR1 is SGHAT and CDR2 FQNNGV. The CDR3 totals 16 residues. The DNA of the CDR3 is TGTGCCAGCAGCTTCCGTATAGTCCCCTATTACAATGAGCAGTTCTTC. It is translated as CASSFRIVPYYNEQFF.

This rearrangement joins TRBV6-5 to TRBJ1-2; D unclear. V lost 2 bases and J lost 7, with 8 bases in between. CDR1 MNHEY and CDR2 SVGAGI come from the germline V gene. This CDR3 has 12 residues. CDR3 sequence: CASSYSPGGYTF. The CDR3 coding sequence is TGTGCCAGCAGTTACAGCCCGGGTGGCTACACCTTC.

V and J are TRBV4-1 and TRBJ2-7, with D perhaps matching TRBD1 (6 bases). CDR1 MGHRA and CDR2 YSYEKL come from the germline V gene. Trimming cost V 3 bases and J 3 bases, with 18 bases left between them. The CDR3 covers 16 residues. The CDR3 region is CASSQSPAGTNYEQYF. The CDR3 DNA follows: TGCGCCAGCAGCCAGAGCCCAGCCGGGACAAACTACGAGCAGTACTTC.

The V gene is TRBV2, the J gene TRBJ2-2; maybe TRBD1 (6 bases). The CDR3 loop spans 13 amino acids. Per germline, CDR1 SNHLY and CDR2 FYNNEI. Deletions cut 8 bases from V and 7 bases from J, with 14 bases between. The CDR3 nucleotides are TGTGCCAGCGTTGGGGGCGAGAGCGGGGAGCTGTTTTTT. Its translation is CASVGGESGELFF.

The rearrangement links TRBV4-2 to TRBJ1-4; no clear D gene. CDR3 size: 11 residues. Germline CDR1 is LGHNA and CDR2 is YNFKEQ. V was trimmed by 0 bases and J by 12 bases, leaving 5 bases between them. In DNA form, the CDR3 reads TGTGCCAGCAGCCAAGATAGAGAACTGTTTTTT. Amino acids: CASSQDRELFF.

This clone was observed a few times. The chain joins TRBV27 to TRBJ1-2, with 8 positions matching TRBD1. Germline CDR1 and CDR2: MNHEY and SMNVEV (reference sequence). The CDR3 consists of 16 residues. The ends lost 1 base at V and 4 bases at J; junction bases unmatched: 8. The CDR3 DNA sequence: TGTGCCAGCAGTTTATTGGCAGGGGGCTTTCCCTATGGCTACACCTTC. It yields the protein CASSLLAGGFPYGYTF.